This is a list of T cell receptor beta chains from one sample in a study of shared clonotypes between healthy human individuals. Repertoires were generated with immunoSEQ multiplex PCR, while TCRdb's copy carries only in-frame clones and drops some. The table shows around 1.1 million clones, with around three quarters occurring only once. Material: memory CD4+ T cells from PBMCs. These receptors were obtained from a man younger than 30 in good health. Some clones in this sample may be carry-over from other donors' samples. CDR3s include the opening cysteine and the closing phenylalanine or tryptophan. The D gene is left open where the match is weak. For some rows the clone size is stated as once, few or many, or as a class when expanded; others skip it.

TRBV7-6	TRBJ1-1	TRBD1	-	CASSPTSFEQGGTEAFF	TGTGCCAGCAGCCCCACTTCTTTTGAACAGGGGGGCACTGAAGCTTTCTTT
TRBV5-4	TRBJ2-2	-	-	CASSLESRELFF	TGTGCCAGCAGCTTGGAGAGCCGGGAGCTGTTTTTT
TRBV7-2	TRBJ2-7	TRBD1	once	CASSFRQGDATYEQYF	TGTGCCAGCAGCTTTCGACAGGGGGACGCAACCTACGAGCAGTACTTC
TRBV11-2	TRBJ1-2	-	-	CASSLSRVRASGYTF	TGTGCCAGCAGCTTATCTCGTGTGAGGGCGTCTGGCTACACCTTC
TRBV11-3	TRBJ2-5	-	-	CASSRGTEETQYF	TGTGCCAGCAGCCGCGGGACCGAAGAGACCCAGTACTTC
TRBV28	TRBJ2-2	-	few	CASRPAGLGANTGELFF	TGTGCCAGCAGGCCCGCCGGGTTAGGGGCGAACACCGGGGAGCTGTTTTTT
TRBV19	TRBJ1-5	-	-	CASQSRERQPQHF	TGTGCCAGTCAGAGCAGGGAACGCCAGCCCCAGCATTTT
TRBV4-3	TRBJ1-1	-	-	CASSQDGGDFEAFF	TGCGCCAGCAGCCAAGATGGGGGAGACTTTGAAGCTTTCTTT
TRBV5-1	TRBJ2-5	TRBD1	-	CASSLTTGGEETQYF	TGCGCCAGCAGCTTAACGACAGGGGGGGAAGAGACCCAGTACTTC
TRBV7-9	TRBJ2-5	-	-	CASGETEETQYF	TGTGCCAGCGGGGAGACAGAAGAGACCCAGTACTTC
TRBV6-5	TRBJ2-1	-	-	CASSYGGNNEQFF	TGTGCCAGCAGTTACGGGGGTAATAATGAGCAGTTCTTC
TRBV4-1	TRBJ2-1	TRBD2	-	CASSPAAVAGGWEQFF	TGCGCCAGCAGCCCCGCAGCGGTAGCGGGAGGGTGGGAGCAGTTCTTC
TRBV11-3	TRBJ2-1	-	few	CASSRLYNEQFF	TGTGCCAGCAGCAGACTGTACAATGAGCAGTTCTTC
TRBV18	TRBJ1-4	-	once	CASSADSGGEKLFF	TGTGCCAGCTCGGCCGACAGTGGAGGTGAAAAACTGTTTTTT
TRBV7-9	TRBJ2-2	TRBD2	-	CASSLSLAGLVGELFF	TGTGCCAGCAGCTTAAGTCTAGCGGGATTGGTCGGGGAGCTGTTTTTT